One and the same sample provided the 12 T cell receptor beta chains below, sequenced in a study of identical twins. From the 5' RACE reads, TCRdb called clonotypes with MiXCR, one entry per CDR3 protein. The data contain 1.5 million to 2 million distinct CDR3 sequences, more than 30% of them singletons. The sequencing input was cord blood. These receptor sequences come from a newborn girl in good health.

The chain employs TRBV10-3 and TRBJ2-1; D remains ambiguous. This CDR3 has 13 amino acids. The germline V gene encodes CDR1 ENHRY and CDR2 SYGVKD. The V gene lost 2 bases and the J gene lost 7 bases, with 9 bases spanning the gap. CDR3 DNA: TGTGCCATCAGTGAGCCCTCAAATAATGAGCAGTTCTTC. Amino acid sequence: CAISEPSNNEQFF.

The chain links TRBV7-2 to TRBJ2-1; possible D gene TRBD2, 6 bases. This CDR3 is 14 amino acids long. Looked up from germline, CDR1 is SGHTA and CDR2 is FQGNSA. Trimming left V 6 bases short and J 7 bases short, with 16 bases between. CDR3 nucleotide sequence: TGTGCCAGCAGTAGACGGGAGCCCAAGAATGAGCAGTTCTTC. Translation: CASSRREPKNEQFF.

In this sample, this clonotype turned up a few times. The chain employs TRBV7-9 and TRBJ1-4, with D perhaps TRBD1 (6 bases). Germline values: CDR1 SEHNR, CDR2 FQNEAQ (reference sequence). V was trimmed by 3 bases and J by 4 bases, leaving 9 bases between them. This CDR3 has 14 amino acids. DNA of the CDR3: TGTGCCAGCAGCTTGTCGGGACATAATGAAAAACTGTTTTTT. Protein sequence: CASSLSGHNEKLFF.

The V call is TRBV20-1, the J call TRBJ1-1; D not resolved. The germline CDR1 and CDR2 sequences are DFQATT and SNEGSKA (reference sequence). Trimming stripped 6 bases from V and 3 bases from J, with 14 bases between. The length of the CDR3 is 13 residues. CDR3 in amino acids: CSAAGQTDTEAFF. CDR3 DNA: TGCAGTGCCGCGGGCCAGACGGACACTGAAGCTTTCTTT.

The chain links TRBV28 to TRBJ1-5, with unresolved D. The CDR3 covers 12 residues. V dropped 8 bases and J dropped 0 bases, with 5 bases sitting between them. CDR1 is MDHEN and CDR2 is SYDVKM in the germline V gene. CDR3 bases: TGTGCCAGCCGTCCTAGCAATCAGCCCCAGCATTTT. It codes for CASRPSNQPQHF.

This clonotype was picked up a small number of times. This chain joins TRBV28 and TRBJ2-7, with TRBD2 matching 13 bases. Losses at the gene ends were 6 bases for V and 5 bases for J; bases not matched to a gene: 25. Germline CDR1 and CDR2: MDHEN and SYDVKM. CDR3 length equals 21 residues. The CDR3 DNA reads as TGTGCCAGCAGGCTAGAGACCAAGGGATTAACTAGCGGGAGGGCCAAGAACGAGCAGTACTTC. Its protein product is CASRLETKGLTSGRAKNEQYF.

This sequence joins TRBV21-1 and TRBJ1-2; TRBD1, the table's D call, lacks a check against the DNA. TRBV21-1 has pseudogene status. This CDR3 region has 16 residues. The CDR3 DNA sequence: TGTGCCAGCAACACCAAATTCAAATGGTGTCCTCGGGGCTACACCTTC. Its protein product is CASNTKFKWCPRGYTF.

Notes on this clonotype: With a much larger clone just one base away, this may be a read error. The CDR3 loop reads CSVGLAGNERFF. CDR3 bases: TGCAGCGTTGGACTAGCGGGCAATGAGCGGTTCTTC. The chain combines TRBV29-1 with TRBJ2-7, with 10 bases that match TRBD2. The germline gives CDR1 SQVTM, CDR2 ANQGSEA. The CDR3 consists of 12 residues.

The chain links TRBV11-3 to TRBJ2-5; TRBD2 agrees at 10 bases. CDR1 and CDR2 (germline): SGHNT, YENEEA. V lost 0 bases and J lost 11; bases outside the gene matches: 12. The CDR3 covers 16 residues. CDR3 DNA: TGTGCCAGCAGCTTAGAAGCGGGAGGGTGGAGCAATGAGCAGTACTTC. Its translation is CASSLEAGGWSNEQYF.

This clonotype was observed at least ten times. V usage is TRBV11-2 and J usage is TRBJ2-7, with no clear D. The J call may be mistaken, given a closer DNA end match to TRBJ2-5. CDR1 SGHAT and CDR2 FQNNGV come from the germline V gene. This CDR3 region has 13 residues. The CDR3 sequence: CASSSRIGETQYF. The CDR3 DNA follows: TGTGCCAGCAGCTCCAGGATCGGGGAGACCCAGTACTTC.

This clonotype was seen a handful of times. The rearrangement links TRBV7-9 to TRBJ1-1; D gene ambiguous. There are 11 residues in the CDR3. The ends were cut back, 7 bases at V and 2 bases at J, with 5 bases in the middle. CDR1 is SEHNR, CDR2 FQNEAQ, per germline (reference sequence). The CDR3 spells CASTCNTEAFF. CDR3 nucleotides: TGTGCCAGCACCTGCAACACTGAAGCTTTCTTT. The full variable domain, completed using reference TRBV7-9 and TRBJ1-1, is DTGVSQNPRHKITKRGQNVTFRCDPISEHNRLYWYRQTLGQGPEFLTYFQNEAQLEKSRLLSDRFSAERPKGSFSTLEIQRTEQGDSAMYLCASTCNTEAFFGQGTRLTVV.

The rearrangement joins TRBV15 to TRBJ1-2; no clear D. This CDR3 has 14 amino acids. The germline V and J ends were trimmed by 7 bases and 8 bases, with 20 bases remaining between them. The germline CDR1 and CDR2 sequences are LNHNV and YYDKDF (reference sequence). The CDR3 reads CATNYGPGGNGYTF. The CDR3 nucleotides read TGTGCCACCAACTACGGCCCAGGTGGGAACGGCTACACCTTC.